This is a list of T cell receptor beta chains from one sample in a study of T cell responses to AZD1222 COVID-19 vaccine. Produced via immunoSEQ multiplex PCR; TCRdb's table is partial and in-frame only. Of 130,000 to 150,000 clones in the sample, 80% to 90% were seen once. The specimen comprised peripheral blood, sampled on day 0 of AZD1222 vaccination. Receptors originate from an adult in good health. The CDR3 runs from the conserved cysteine through the conserved F or W. D genes are given only for firm matches. A row's size may be missing; if present it is once, few, many or a size class.

abundance	v_gene	j_gene	d_gene	CDR3nt	CDR3aa
NA	TRBV24-1	TRBJ2-3	TRBD2	TGTGCCACCAGTACAGCGGGAGGGATAGATACGCAGTATTTT	CATSTAGGIDTQYF
NA	TRBV27	TRBJ1-2	TRBD1	TGTGCCAGCAGTTTACAGGGACAGGGCTATGGCTACACCTTC	CASSLQGQGYGYTF
NA	TRBV6-6	TRBJ1-2	NA	TGTGCCAGCAGTCCGATCGCTAACTATGGCTACACCTTC	CASSPIANYGYTF
once	TRBV18	TRBJ1-1	NA	TGTGCCAGCTCAAAACAACTACCTGAAGCTTTCTTT	CASSKQLPEAFF
NA	TRBV7-2	TRBJ1-5	TRBD1	TGTGCCAGCAGCGACGACAGGGGCAATCAGCCCCAGCATTTT	CASSDDRGNQPQHF
once	TRBV6-5	TRBJ1-5	NA	TGTGCCAGCACCCAAAGGTACGGGACCCACCAGCCCCAGCATTTT	CASTQRYGTHQPQHF
NA	TRBV28	TRBJ2-3	TRBD2	TGTGCCAGCAGATCCTACTCCGGGACTAGCGGTACAGATACGCAGTATTTT	CASRSYSGTSGTDTQYF
NA	TRBV4-1	TRBJ1-1	TRBD1	TGCGCCAGCAGCCCCGGACAGGGCCCCATGAACACTGAAGCTTTCTTT	CASSPGQGPMNTEAFF
NA	TRBV6-2/TRBV6-3	TRBJ1-5	NA	TGTGCCAGCAGTTACGAGGCAGGTAGGAATCAGCCCCAGCATTTT	CASSYEAGRNQPQHF
NA	TRBV18	TRBJ1-2	NA	TGTGCCAGCTCACCACCGGCACGCTGGGGCTACACCTTC	CASSPPARWGYTF
NA	TRBV18	TRBJ1-5	NA	TGTGCCAGCTCCGCAGCGGCCTTCAATCAGCCCCAGCATTTT	CASSAAAFNQPQHF
NA	TRBV7-8	TRBJ1-6	TRBD1	TGTGCCAGCAGCCCGCAGGGGGGGGCGAACTCCTATAATTCACCCCTCCACTTT	CASSPQGGANSYNSPLHF
NA	TRBV5-6	TRBJ2-3	NA	TGTGCCAGCATTTTAGTCGGTCGCGATACGCAGTATTTT	CASILVGRDTQYF
NA	TRBV7-8	TRBJ2-5	TRBD2	TGTGCCAGCAGCCCGGCGGGGGGCCGACAAGAGACCCAGTACTTC	CASSPAGGRQETQYF
once	TRBV6-6	TRBJ1-4	NA	TGTGCCAGCGGTCGTGGCCCTAAAATGGAAACTAATGAAAAACTGTTTTTT	CASGRGPKMETNEKLFF
NA	TRBV3-1/TRBV3-2	TRBJ2-7	NA	TGTGCCAGCAGCCAAGGGGCACGGTCCTACGAGCAGTACTTC	CASSQGARSYEQYF
NA	TRBV6-1	TRBJ2-2	TRBD2	TGTGCCAGCAGTGAAGCGGGAGGGTACACCGGGGAGCTGTTTTTT	CASSEAGGYTGELFF
once	TRBV3-1/TRBV3-2	TRBJ1-1	TRBD1	TGTGCCAGCAGCCAAACACGGACAGGGCGGAACACTGAAGCTTTCTTT	CASSQTRTGRNTEAFF
NA	TRBV9	TRBJ1-1	NA	TGTGCCAGCAGCACCCAGGGGCTGAACACTGAAGCTTTCTTT	CASSTQGLNTEAFF
NA	TRBV5-4	TRBJ2-7	NA	TGTGCCAGCAGAAGGGACAACCTCGGGGAGCAGTACTTC	CASRRDNLGEQYF
NA	TRBV25-1	TRBJ1-1	NA	TGTGCCAGCAGTGAGCCACAGAACACTGAAGCTTTCTTT	CASSEPQNTEAFF
NA	TRBV5-6	TRBJ2-4	NA	TGTGCCAGCAGACAGGGAATAACGGCCAAAAACATTCAGTACTTC	CASRQGITAKNIQYF
NA	TRBV30	TRBJ2-7	NA	TGTGCCTGGGGAACGGGACTTCCGCTGGGTGAGCAGTACTTC	CAWGTGLPLGEQYF
few	TRBV2	TRBJ2-5	NA	TGTGCCAGCAGTCCAAAGGGCCAAGAGACCCAGTACTTC	CASSPKGQETQYF
NA	TRBV19	TRBJ2-1	NA	TGTGCCAGTAGTATAGGGTACGGGTACAGCTCCTACAATGAGCAGTTCTTC	CASSIGYGYSSYNEQFF
NA	TRBV11-2	TRBJ2-7	TRBD2	TGTGCCAGCAGCCGGCGATTTCAAACTAGCGAGAACTCCTACGAGCAGTACTTC	CASSRRFQTSENSYEQYF
NA	TRBV28	TRBJ2-1	NA	TGTGCCAGCAGGGACCCACTGGGTGAGCAGTTCTTC	CASRDPLGEQFF
NA	TRBV2	TRBJ1-6	NA	TGTGCCAGCTGCCCCGGTAATAATTCACCCCTCCACTTT	CASCPGNNSPLHF
NA	TRBV7-2	TRBJ2-1	TRBD2	TGTGCCAGCAGCTCCGGCGGGCGGGGGGGTAATGAGCAGTTCTTC	CASSSGGRGGNEQFF
NA	TRBV6-5	TRBJ1-5	TRBD1	TGTGCCAGCAGTTACTCCGGGACAGGGGGCCAGCCCCAGCATTTT	CASSYSGTGGQPQHF
NA	TRBV15	TRBJ1-1	NA	TGTGCCACCAGCAGAGGACTGCTTGGCCCCACTGAAGCTTTCTTT	CATSRGLLGPTEAFF
once	TRBV19	TRBJ1-5	NA	TGTGCCAGTAGTATCGGGGGAAAGCGATGGGAGCCCCAGCATTTT	CASSIGGKRWEPQHF
NA	TRBV27	TRBJ1-2	NA	TGTGCCAGCTCCCAGGGCCTTGGCTACACCTTC	CASSQGLGYTF
NA	TRBV11-2	TRBJ2-5	NA	TGTGCCAGCAGCTTCCCGACAGGAAGGCAGACCCAGTACTTC	CASSFPTGRQTQYF
NA	TRBV5-6	TRBJ1-1	NA	TGTGCCAGCAGCTTGGGAGGCAGGGTGAACACTGAAGCTTTCTTT	CASSLGGRVNTEAFF
NA	TRBV2	TRBJ1-4	TRBD1	TGTGCCAGCAAGGGACAGGGCATTGAAAAACTGTTTTTT	CASKGQGIEKLFF
NA	TRBV28	TRBJ1-4	NA	TGTGCCAGCAGTTTATCCGGGGATAATAATGAAAAACTGTTTTTT	CASSLSGDNNEKLFF